There are many counts of the clone carrying this TCR beta chain. The data stem from a study of regulatory T cells in long-lasting Graves disease. The CDR3 contains 15 residues. Germline assignment: CDR1 SGHAT and CDR2 FQDESV (reference sequence). Deletions cut 1 base from V and 2 bases from J, with 12 bases between. The time point was: persistent/refractory GD, antithyroid drugs over 5 years with positive TRAb. The authors made the TCR library using RNA they extracted from PBMCs. Both iRepertoire HTBI primers and Arm-PCR of CDR3 regions were used to build the TCR beta libraries. TCRdb redid the calling of the multiplex PCR reads with MiXCR, one entry per CDR3 protein. This table has fewer than 450,000 distinct CDR3 sequences, 20% to 25% appearing once.

The V gene is TRBV11-1, the J gene TRBJ2-7; weak D call: TRBD1 (5 bases). The sequence was obtained from a female donor with Graves disease. The material was peripheral blood mononuclear cells (PBMCs), obtained when the disease was refractory, from a patient treated with antithyroid drugs. CDR3 region: CASSLETALTYEQYF. CDR3 nucleotides: TGTGCCAGCAGCTTAGAGACAGCCCTAACCTACGAGCAGTACTTC.